One sample yielded the 10 T cell receptor beta chains listed below, sequenced in a study of blood T cell repertoires in COVID-19. Sequencing used immunoSEQ multiplex PCR; TCRdb keeps in-frame clones, though not all of them. The sample yields 120,000 to 150,000 clones, roughly 80% seen once. Sequenced: peripheral blood. The receptor set was obtained from a human donor in a cohort sampled during active COVID-19.

The chain is built from TRBV4-1 and TRBJ1-1, with D unresolved. CDR1 MGHRA and CDR2 YSYEKL come from the germline V gene. Trimming took 4 bases from V and 2 from J, leaving 11 bases between them. The CDR3 loop spans 14 amino acids. The CDR3 nucleotides are TGCGCCAGCAGCCCGACACCTAGCAACACTGAAGCTTTCTTT. It codes for CASSPTPSNTEAFF.

In its sample, this clone was seen once. The chain carries TRBV14 and TRBJ2-5, with D perhaps TRBD1 (6 bases). This CDR3 region has 15 residues. Trimming took 0 bases from V and 4 from J, leaving 12 bases between them. Germline-derived CDR1 and CDR2 are SGHDN and FVKESK. CDR3 bases: TGTGCCAGCAGCCAAGATCGGGGCAGGGGAGAGACCCAGTACTTC. Encoded protein: CASSQDRGRGETQYF.

The gene calls are TRBV5-4 and TRBJ1-5, with D perhaps TRBD1 (6 bases). V was shortened by 0 bases and J by 4 bases, with 11 bases between the two germline ends. Germline CDR1 reads SGHNT; CDR2 reads YYREEE (reference sequence). The CDR3 is 15 residues long. The CDR3 DNA is TGTGCCAGCAGCTTGGGACAGGAGCCTAATCAGCCCCAGCATTTT. Its translation is CASSLGQEPNQPQHF.

This chain connects TRBV7-9 to TRBJ2-1; 7 bases match TRBD2. There are 13 residues in the CDR3. CDR1 and CDR2 from the germline V gene are SEHNR and FQNEAQ (reference sequence). V lost 1 base and J lost 9; bases outside the gene matches: 3. The CDR3 nucleotides read TGTGCCAGCAGCTTAGAGTCGGGGGGTGAGCAGTTCTTC. Residues: CASSLESGGEQFF.

The CDR3 here is CASSLVRTTLYNEQFF. The CDR3 coding sequence is TGTGCCAGCAGCTTAGTTAGGACTACCCTCTACAATGAGCAGTTCTTC. The chain combines TRBV11-2 with TRBJ2-1, with D perhaps matching TRBD2 (6 bases). Trimming took off 1 base at V and 3 bases at J, with 13 bases between the two ends. CDR1 SGHAT and CDR2 FQNNGV come from the germline V gene. The CDR3 runs to 16 residues.

The rearrangement joins TRBV6-5 to TRBJ1-1; no definite D call. The V gene lost 4 bases and the J gene lost 0 bases, with 15 bases spanning the gap. The CDR3 is 16 residues long. Germline lookup yields CDR1 MNHEY and CDR2 SVGAGI. CDR3 amino acids: CASSSTSRKMNTEAFF. The CDR3 DNA sequence: TGTGCCAGCAGTTCCACCTCGAGGAAAATGAACACTGAAGCTTTCTTT.

This chain uses TRBV9 with TRBJ2-3; 9 bases are shared with TRBD1. V gave up 2 bases and J gave up 2 bases; unmatched junction bases: 6. This CDR3 has 16 amino acids. The V gene's germline CDR1 is SGDLS and CDR2 YYNGEE. The CDR3 nucleotides read TGTGCCAGCAGCGTCCGGACAGGGGCTAACACAGATACGCAGTATTTT. As protein: CASSVRTGANTDTQYF.

The V gene is TRBV6-6, the J gene TRBJ1-3; the D is unclear. The CDR3 loop spans 16 amino acids. In germline, CDR1 is MNHNY, CDR2 SVGAGI (reference sequence). Trimming cost V 8 bases and J 0 bases, with 17 bases left between them. CDR3 nucleotides: TGTGCCAGCGTCCCCCGGTTGGGCAGCTCTGGAAACACCATATATTTT. Translating gives CASVPRLGSSGNTIYF.

The chain couples TRBV19 to TRBJ1-3; D uncertain. Trimming stripped 3 bases from V and 2 bases from J, with 8 bases between. Germline V lookup: CDR1 LNHDA, CDR2 SQIVND (reference sequence). The CDR3 extends over 14 amino acids. As DNA, the CDR3 is TGTGCCAGTAGTATCCGGGGTGCTGGAAACACCATATATTTT. The encoded protein is CASSIRGAGNTIYF.

The table lists this clone with a count of one. The rearrangement joins TRBV15 to TRBJ2-2; perhaps TRBD2 as D (5 bases). The germline V gene encodes CDR1 LNHNV and CDR2 YYDKDF (reference sequence). The CDR3 runs to 15 residues. V lost 5 bases, J lost 5 bases, and 15 bases lay in between. CDR3 sequence: CATSAGGRATGELFF. As DNA, the CDR3 is TGTGCCACCAGCGCCGGTGGGAGAGCGACCGGGGAGCTGTTTTTT.